These T cell receptor beta chains were read from a single sample in a study of T-cell reconstitution after alpha-beta-depleted transplantation in children. TCRdb recomputed calls from the PCR reads with MiXCR, one row per CDR3 protein. The data show about 900,000 distinct CDR3 sequences, with roughly 31% seen just once and under 30% held by the top ten. The sample was PBMCs, mostly from graft donor cells, taken 360 days after TCRalphabeta/CD19-depleted stem cell transplant. The origin of the receptors is a boy under three years old who had a stem cell transplant for SCID, so the T cells may come from the graft donor. The conserved cysteine and the conserved F or W are not part of the CDR3 here.

v_call	cdr3_aa
TRBV5-1	ASSLGQGKGTQY
TRBV6-2/TRBV6-3	ASSYWVGIPNQPQH
TRBV27	ASSFGGVGDLSYEQY
TRBV14	ASSQYKGTTGANVLT
TRBV9	ASSVGGPGADTQY
TRBV6-2/TRBV6-3	ASSYSAPGLAANEQF
TRBV4-2	ASSQDVGPYGYT
TRBV6-1	ASSRGQSGNTIY
TRBV28	ASSPSGTGGKNEQF
TRBV7-2	ASSLAGLGGGEKLF
TRBV12-3/TRBV12-4	ASSLVGGANVLT
TRBV4-2	ASSQAGAGGLYNEQF
TRBV12-3/TRBV12-4	ASSYPNRGANEQF
TRBV6-5	ASDYDRGQETQY
TRBV12-3/TRBV12-4	ASSLREYRDTDTQY
TRBV9	ASSPGLSGDTQY
TRBV28	ASSFEVRSGPLH
TRBV18	ASSPLTGASYNEQF
TRBV20-1	SGSPDKMTYEQY
TRBV4-1	ASSQDSRLADNTGELF
TRBV20-1	SARDLNGELF
TRBV28	ASSFLGVLYEQY
TRBV19	ATADRTEAF
TRBV15	ATSRAGGLLNEQF
TRBV6-1	ASSEAVTGNTIY